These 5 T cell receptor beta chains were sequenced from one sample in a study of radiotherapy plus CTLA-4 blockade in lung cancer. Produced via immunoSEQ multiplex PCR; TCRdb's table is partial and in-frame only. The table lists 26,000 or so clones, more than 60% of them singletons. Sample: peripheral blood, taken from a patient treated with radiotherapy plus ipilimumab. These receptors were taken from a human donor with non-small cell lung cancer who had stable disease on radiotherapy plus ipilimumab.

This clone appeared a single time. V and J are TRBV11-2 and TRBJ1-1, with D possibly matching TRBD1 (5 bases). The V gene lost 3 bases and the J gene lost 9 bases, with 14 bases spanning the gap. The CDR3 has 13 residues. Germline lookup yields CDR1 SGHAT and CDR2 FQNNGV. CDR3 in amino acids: CASSLTVQTQAFF. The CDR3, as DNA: TGTGCCAGCAGCTTGACAGTCCAAACCCAAGCTTTCTTT. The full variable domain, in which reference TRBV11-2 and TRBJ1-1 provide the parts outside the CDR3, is EAGVAQSPRYKIIEKRQSVAFWCNPISGHATLYWYQQILGQGPKLLIQFQNNGVVDDSQLPKDRFSAERLKGVDSTLKIQPAKLEDSAVYLCASSLTVQTQAFFGQGTRLTVV.

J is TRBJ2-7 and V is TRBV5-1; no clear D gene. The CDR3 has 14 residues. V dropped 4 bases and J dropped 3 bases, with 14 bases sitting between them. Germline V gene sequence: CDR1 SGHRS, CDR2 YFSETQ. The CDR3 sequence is CASSRVSDDYEQYF. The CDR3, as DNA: TGCGCCAGCAGCCGAGTCAGTGATGACTACGAGCAGTACTTC.

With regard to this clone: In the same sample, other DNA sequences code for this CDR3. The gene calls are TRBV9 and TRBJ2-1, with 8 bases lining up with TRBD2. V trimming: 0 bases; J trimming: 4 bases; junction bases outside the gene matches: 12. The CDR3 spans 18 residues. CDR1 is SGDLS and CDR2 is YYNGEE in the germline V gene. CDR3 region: CASSVGPAGTRPYNEQFF. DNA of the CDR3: TGTGCCAGCAGCGTAGGTCCTGCCGGGACTAGACCATACAATGAGCAGTTCTTC. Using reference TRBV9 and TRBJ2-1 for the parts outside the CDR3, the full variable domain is DSGVTQTPKHLITATGQRVTLRCSPRSGDLSVYWYQQSLDQGLQFLIQYYNGEERAKGNILERFSAQQFPDLHSELNLSSLELGDSALYFCASSVGPAGTRPYNEQFFGPGTRLTVL.

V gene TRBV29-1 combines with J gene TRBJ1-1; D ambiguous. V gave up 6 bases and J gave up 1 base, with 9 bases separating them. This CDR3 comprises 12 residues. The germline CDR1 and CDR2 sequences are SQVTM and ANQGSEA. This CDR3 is CSVRTGNTEAFF. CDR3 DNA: TGCAGCGTCAGGACTGGGAACACTGAAGCTTTCTTT. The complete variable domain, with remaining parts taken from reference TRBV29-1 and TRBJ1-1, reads SAVISQKPSRDICQRGTSLTIQCQVDSQVTMMFWYRQQPGQSLTLIATANQGSEATYESGFVIDKFPISRPNLTFSTLTVSNMSPEDSSIYLCSVRTGNTEAFFGQGTRLTVV.

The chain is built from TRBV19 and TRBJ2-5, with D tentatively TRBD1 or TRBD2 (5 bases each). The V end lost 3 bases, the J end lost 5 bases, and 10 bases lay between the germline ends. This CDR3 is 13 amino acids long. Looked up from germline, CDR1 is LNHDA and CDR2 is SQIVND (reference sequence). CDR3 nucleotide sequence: TGTGCCAGTAGTATTAGCAGGGACGAGACCCAGTACTTC. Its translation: CASSISRDETQYF.